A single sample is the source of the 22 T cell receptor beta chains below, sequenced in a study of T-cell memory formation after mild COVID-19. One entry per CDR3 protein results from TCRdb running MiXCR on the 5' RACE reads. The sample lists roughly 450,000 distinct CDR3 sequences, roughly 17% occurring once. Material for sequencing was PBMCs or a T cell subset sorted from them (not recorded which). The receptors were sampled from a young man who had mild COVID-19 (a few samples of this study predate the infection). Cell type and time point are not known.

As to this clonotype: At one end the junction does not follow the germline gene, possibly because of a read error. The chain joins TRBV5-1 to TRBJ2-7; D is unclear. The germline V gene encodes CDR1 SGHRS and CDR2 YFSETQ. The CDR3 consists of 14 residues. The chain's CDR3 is CASCFGSSSYEQYF. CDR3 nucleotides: TGCGCCAGCTGCTTCGGTTCCTCCTCCTACGAGCAGTACTTC.

The CDR3 DNA reads TGTGCCAGCAGAGACGGAGGACAGGGGAACTACGAGCAGTACGTC. Its protein is CASRDGGQGNYEQYV. V is TRBV6-5 and J is TRBJ2-7; TRBD1 matches 9 bases. Unmatched junction bases numbered 9, after V lost 6 bases and J lost 3 bases. The CDR3 runs 15 residues. Germline CDR1 reads MNHEY; CDR2 reads SVGAGI.

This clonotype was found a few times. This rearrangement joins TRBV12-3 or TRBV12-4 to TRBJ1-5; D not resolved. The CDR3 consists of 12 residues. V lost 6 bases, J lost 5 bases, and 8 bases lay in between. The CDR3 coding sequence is TGTGCCAGCAGAAATACTCATCAGCCCCAGCATTTT. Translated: CASRNTHQPQHF.

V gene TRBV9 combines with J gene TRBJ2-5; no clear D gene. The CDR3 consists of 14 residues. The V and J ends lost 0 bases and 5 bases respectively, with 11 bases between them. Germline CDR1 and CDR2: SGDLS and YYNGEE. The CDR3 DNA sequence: TGTGCCAGCAGCGTAGGCAATAGCCTGGAGACCCAGTACTTC. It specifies CASSVGNSLETQYF.

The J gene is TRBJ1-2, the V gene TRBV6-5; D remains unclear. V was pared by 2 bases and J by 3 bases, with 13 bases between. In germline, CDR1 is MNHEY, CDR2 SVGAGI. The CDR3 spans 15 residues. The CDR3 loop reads CASSYRTLGDYGYTF. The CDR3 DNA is TGTGCCAGCAGTTACCGAACCCTCGGGGACTATGGCTACACCTTC.

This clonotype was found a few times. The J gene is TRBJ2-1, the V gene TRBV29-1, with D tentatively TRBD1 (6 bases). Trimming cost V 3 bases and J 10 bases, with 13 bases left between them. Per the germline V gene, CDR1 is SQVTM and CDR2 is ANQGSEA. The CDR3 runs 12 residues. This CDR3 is CSVELQGSEQFF. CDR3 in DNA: TGCAGCGTTGAGTTACAGGGTAGCGAGCAGTTCTTC.

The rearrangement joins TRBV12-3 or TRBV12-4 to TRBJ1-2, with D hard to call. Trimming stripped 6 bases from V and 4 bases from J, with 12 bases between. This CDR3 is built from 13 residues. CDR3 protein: CASSSAIGYGYTF. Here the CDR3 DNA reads TGTGCCAGCAGCTCCGCGATAGGCTATGGCTACACCTTC.

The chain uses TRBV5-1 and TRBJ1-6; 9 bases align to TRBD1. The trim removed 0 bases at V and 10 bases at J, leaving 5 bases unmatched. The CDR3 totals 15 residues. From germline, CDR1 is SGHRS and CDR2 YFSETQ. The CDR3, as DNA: TGCGCCAGCAGCTTGGGGACAGGGGAGGGATCACCCCTCCACTTT. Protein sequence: CASSLGTGEGSPLHF.

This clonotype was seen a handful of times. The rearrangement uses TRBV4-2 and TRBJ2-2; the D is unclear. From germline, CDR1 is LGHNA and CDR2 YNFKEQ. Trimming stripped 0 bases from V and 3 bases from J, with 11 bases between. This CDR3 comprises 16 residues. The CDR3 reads CASSQERNLYTGELFF. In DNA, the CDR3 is TGTGCCAGCAGCCAAGAGCGGAACCTTTACACCGGGGAGCTGTTTTTT.

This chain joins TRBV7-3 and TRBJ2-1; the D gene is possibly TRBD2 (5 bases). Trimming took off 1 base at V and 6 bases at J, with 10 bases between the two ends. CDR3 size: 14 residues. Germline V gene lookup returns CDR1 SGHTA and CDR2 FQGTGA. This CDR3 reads CASSLMGATNEQFF. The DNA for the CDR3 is TGTGCCAGCAGCTTAATGGGAGCTACCAATGAGCAGTTCTTC. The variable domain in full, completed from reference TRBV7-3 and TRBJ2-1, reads GAGVSQTPSNKVTEKGKYVELRCDPISGHTALYWYRQSLGQGPEFLIYFQGTGAADDSGLPNDRFFAVRPEGSVSTLKIQRTERGDSAVYLCASSLMGATNEQFFGPGTRLTVL.

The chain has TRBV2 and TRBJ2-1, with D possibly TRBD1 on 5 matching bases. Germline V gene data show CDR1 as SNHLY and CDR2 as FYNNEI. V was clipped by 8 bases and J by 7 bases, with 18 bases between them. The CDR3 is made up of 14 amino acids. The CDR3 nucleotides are TGTGCCAGCGTAAAGGGGTTGGTGATTAATGAGCAGTTCTTC. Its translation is CASVKGLVINEQFF.

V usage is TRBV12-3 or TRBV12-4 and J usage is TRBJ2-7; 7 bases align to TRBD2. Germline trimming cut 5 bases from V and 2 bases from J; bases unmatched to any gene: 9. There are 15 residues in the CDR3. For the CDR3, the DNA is TGTGCCAGCAGTCGCCAGGCCAGCGGGGCCTACGAGCAGTACTTC. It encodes CASSRQASGAYEQYF.

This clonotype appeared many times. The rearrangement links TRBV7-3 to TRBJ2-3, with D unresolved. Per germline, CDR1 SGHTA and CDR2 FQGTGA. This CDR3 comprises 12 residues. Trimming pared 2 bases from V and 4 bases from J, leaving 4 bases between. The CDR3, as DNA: TGTGCCAGCAGCTTAGCGGCAGATACGCAGTATTTT. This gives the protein CASSLAADTQYF.

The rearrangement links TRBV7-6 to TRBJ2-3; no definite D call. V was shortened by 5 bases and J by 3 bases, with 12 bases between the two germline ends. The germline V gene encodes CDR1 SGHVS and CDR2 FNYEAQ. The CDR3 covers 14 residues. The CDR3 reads CASSLGWETDTQYF. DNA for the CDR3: TGTGCCAGCAGCCTAGGATGGGAAACAGATACGCAGTATTTT.

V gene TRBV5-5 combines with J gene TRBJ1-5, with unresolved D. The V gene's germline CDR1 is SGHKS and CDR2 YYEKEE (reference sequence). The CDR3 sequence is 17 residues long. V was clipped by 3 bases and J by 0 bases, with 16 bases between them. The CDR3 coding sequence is TGTGCCAGCAGCTACAAACGGACGGACCTTAGCAATCAGCCCCAGCATTTT. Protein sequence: CASSYKRTDLSNQPQHF.

The CDR3 sequence is CASSSGVRAGANVLTF. CDR3 sequence (DNA): TGTGCCAGCAGTTCGGGGGTCCGGGCTGGGGCCAACGTCCTGACTTTC. The chain uses TRBV28 and TRBJ2-6; D is perhaps TRBD2 (6 bases). Germline V gene lookup returns CDR1 MDHEN and CDR2 SYDVKM. V was shortened by 4 bases and J by 2 bases, with 12 bases between the two germline ends. The CDR3 totals 16 residues.

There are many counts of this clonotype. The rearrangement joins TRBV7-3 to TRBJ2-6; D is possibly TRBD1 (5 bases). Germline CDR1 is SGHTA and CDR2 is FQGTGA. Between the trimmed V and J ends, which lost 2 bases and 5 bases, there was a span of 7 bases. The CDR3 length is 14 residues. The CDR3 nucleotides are TGTGCCAGCAGCTTAGGGGCGCGGGCCAACGTCCTGACTTTC. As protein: CASSLGARANVLTF.

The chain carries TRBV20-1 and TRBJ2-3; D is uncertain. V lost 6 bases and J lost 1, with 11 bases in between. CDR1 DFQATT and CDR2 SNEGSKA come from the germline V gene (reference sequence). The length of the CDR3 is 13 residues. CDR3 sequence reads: CSAPLGGTDTQYF. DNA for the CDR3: TGCAGTGCGCCACTTGGGGGCACAGATACGCAGTATTTT.

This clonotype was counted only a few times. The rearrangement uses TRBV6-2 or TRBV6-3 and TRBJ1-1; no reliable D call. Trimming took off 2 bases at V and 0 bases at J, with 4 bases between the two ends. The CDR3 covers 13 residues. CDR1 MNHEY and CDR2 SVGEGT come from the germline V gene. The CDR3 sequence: CASSYQLNTEAFF. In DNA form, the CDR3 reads TGTGCCAGCAGTTACCAATTGAACACTGAAGCTTTCTTT.

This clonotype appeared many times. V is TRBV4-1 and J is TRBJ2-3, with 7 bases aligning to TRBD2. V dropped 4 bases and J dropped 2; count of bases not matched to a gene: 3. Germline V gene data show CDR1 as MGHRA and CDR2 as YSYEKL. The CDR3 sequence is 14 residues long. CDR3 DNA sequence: TGCGCCAGCAGCCCCCGGGACTACACAGATACGCAGTATTTT. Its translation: CASSPRDYTDTQYF.

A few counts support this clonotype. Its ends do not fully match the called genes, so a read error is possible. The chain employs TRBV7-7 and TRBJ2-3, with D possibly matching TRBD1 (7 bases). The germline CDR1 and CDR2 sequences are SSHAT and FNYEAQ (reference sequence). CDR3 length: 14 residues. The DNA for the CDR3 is TGTGCTAGCAGCTTAGACAGGGAGGCGGATACGCAGTATTTT. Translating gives CASSLDREADTQYF.

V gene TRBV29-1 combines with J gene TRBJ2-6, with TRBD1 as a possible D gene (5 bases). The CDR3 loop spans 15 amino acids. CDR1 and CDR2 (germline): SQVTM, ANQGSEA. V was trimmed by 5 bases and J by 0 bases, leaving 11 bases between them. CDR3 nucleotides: TGCAGCGTTAGGACATCGGACTCTGGGGCCAACGTCCTGACTTTC. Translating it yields CSVRTSDSGANVLTF.